This T cell receptor beta chain was captured by sequencing in a study of naive and memory T cell subsets. Study outcomes and limitations: Potentially, T cell activation and differentiation skew this RNA-based measurement.

A UMI-containing oligonucleotide was joined by 3' ligation to the TCR cDNA template. Whole blood, 2.5 ml, came from adult healthy volunteers. Input was roughly 1 to 1000 ng of DNase-treated total RNA without cell sorting. Points on this clonotype: Its antigen is currently unknown.

The SP2 primer and nested alpha and beta constant region primers amplified ligated cDNA in four rounds. Reverse transcription of blood and skin TCR RNA was primed at alpha and beta constant regions. TCRdb re-derived calls from the 5' RACE reads in MiXCR, one entry per CDR3 protein. The table shows roughly 30,000 distinct CDR3 sequences, with over 15% occurring only once. This CDR3 spans 13 amino acids. Germline V gene sequence: CDR1 SGHTA, CDR2 FQGTGA. V lost 5 bases and J lost 8, with 13 bases in between. The rearrangement joins TRBV7-3 to TRBJ2-1; D remains ambiguous. The TCR sequence derives from a female donor in good health. The CDR3, as DNA: TGTGCCAGCAGCCCCAAGCGTCTCGATGAGCAGTTCTTC. Its protein is CASSPKRLDEQFF.